The 14 T cell receptor beta chains below come from one sample, sequenced in a study of cytomegalovirus exposure and HLA in healthy donors. With 60 Vbeta and 13 Jbeta primers, the PCR was carried out. Assay: immunoSEQ multiplex PCR; the TCRdb copy retains only in-frame clones and omits some. The sample has approximately 190,000 clones; about 85% are singletons. Sequences were obtained from PBMCs. All receptors come from a man aged 50 to 60 in good health and CMV-seronegative.

The V gene is TRBV6-5, the J gene TRBJ1-1, with 7 bases that match TRBD1. The trim removed 4 bases at V and 0 bases at J, leaving 5 bases unmatched. The CDR3 runs 15 residues. Germline lookup yields CDR1 MNHEY and CDR2 SVGAGI. CDR3 protein: CASSFEQGMNTEAFF. The CDR3 DNA sequence: TGTGCCAGCAGTTTCGAACAGGGGATGAACACTGAAGCTTTCTTT.

This chain connects TRBV4-3 to TRBJ2-7; D perhaps matches TRBD2 (6 bases). CDR1 is LGHNA and CDR2 is YSLEER in the germline V gene. Trimming left V 0 bases short and J 0 bases short, with 6 bases between. The CDR3 extends over 14 amino acids. Here the CDR3 reads CASSQEAGSYEQYF. As DNA, the CDR3 is TGCGCCAGCAGCCAAGAAGCGGGCTCCTACGAGCAGTACTTC.

The chain is built from TRBV19 and TRBJ2-1; TRBD2 might be the D (6 bases). V gave up 7 bases and J gave up 4 bases, with 14 bases separating them. From germline, CDR1 is LNHDA and CDR2 SQIVND (reference sequence). The CDR3 runs 14 residues. Written as DNA, the CDR3 is TGTGCCAGTAATCCGGCAGGAGGGTACAATGAGCAGTTCTTC. Translation gives CASNPAGGYNEQFF.

The chain has TRBV7-8 and TRBJ1-2; D ambiguous. The germline gives CDR1 SGHVS, CDR2 FQNEAQ. This CDR3 comprises 14 residues. The germline V and J ends were trimmed by 3 bases and 1 base, with 9 bases remaining between them. This CDR3 is CASSFGRNNYGYTF. CDR3 sequence (DNA): TGTGCCAGCAGCTTCGGTCGAAATAACTATGGCTACACCTTC. Combining the CDR3 with reference TRBV7-8 and TRBJ1-2 gives the whole variable domain GAGVSQSPRYKVAKRGQDVALRCDPISGHVSLFWYQQALGQGPEFLTYFQNEAQLDKSGLPSDRFFAERPEGSVSTLKIQRTQQEDSAVYLCASSFGRNNYGYTFGSGTRLTVV.

V and J are TRBV11-3 and TRBJ2-1, with 9 positions matching TRBD1. V lost 3 bases, J lost 13 bases, and 7 bases stayed unmatched. Germline assignment: CDR1 SGHNT and CDR2 YENEEA. The CDR3 is 13 residues long. The CDR3 region is CASSFTGGAEQFF. As DNA, the CDR3 is TGTGCCAGCAGCTTTACAGGGGGCGCCGAACAGTTCTTC.

As concerns this clone: Without the conserved terminal phenylalanine or tryptophan, this CDR3 likely stems from a read error. The DNA is left out, because the CDR3 cannot be placed on it with certainty; the CDR3 is given as TCRdb lists it. The chain links TRBV7-3 to TRBJ1-2. 11 amino acids form the CDR3, both terminal residues included. Germline V gene sequence: CDR1 SGHTA, CDR2 FQGTGA. The CDR3 loop is CASSSGSAPTL.

This chain uses TRBV4-1 with TRBJ2-3, with D perhaps TRBD2 (6 bases). This CDR3 is 18 amino acids long. Germline lookup yields CDR1 MGHRA and CDR2 YSYEKL. V lost 2 bases and J 5 bases, leaving 23 bases between the germline ends. CDR3 loop: CASSQPGVQVRSGDTQYF. CDR3 nucleotides: TGCGCCAGCAGCCAACCGGGGGTTCAGGTCAGGAGTGGAGATACGCAGTATTTT.

The count of this clone is one. CDR3 DNA sequence: TGTGCCAGCAGTTTATCCCGGGCAGATACGCAGTATTTT. The encoded protein is CASSLSRADTQYF. The chain employs TRBV27 and TRBJ2-3; no reliable D call. Germline V lookup: CDR1 MNHEY, CDR2 SMNVEV (reference sequence). Trimming cost V 0 bases and J 4 bases, with 5 bases left between them. The CDR3 contains 13 residues.

The genes are TRBV5-4 and TRBJ1-2; D unclear. Looked up from germline, CDR1 is SGHNT and CDR2 is YYREEE (reference sequence). Trimming stripped 4 bases from V and 9 bases from J, with 25 bases between. The CDR3 contains 16 residues. The CDR3 bases are TGTGCCAGCAGCCCCATGGGCGGGCAACAAACTCTTAGCTACACCTTC. Residues: CASSPMGGQQTLSYTF.

This clone was counted between two and nine times. The chain is built from TRBV27 and TRBJ1-6; D is unresolved. There are 15 residues in the CDR3. V gave up 1 base and J gave up 9 bases, with 13 bases separating them. Germline V gene lookup returns CDR1 MNHEY and CDR2 SMNVEV (reference sequence). The CDR3 bases are TGTGCCAGCAGTTTATGGTCCCCCCGCGGTTCACCCCTCCACTTT. Translation gives CASSLWSPRGSPLHF.

The chain has TRBV27 and TRBJ1-4; perhaps TRBD1 as D (5 bases). The V end was cut by 2 bases, the J end by 1 base, with 11 bases between. Germline V gene sequence: CDR1 MNHEY, CDR2 SMNVEV (reference sequence). This CDR3 is 16 amino acids long. Here the CDR3 DNA reads TGTGCCAGCAGTTTACGTTCCCAGGGAACTAATGAAAAACTGTTTTTT. Residues: CASSLRSQGTNEKLFF.

V gene TRBV6-5 combines with J gene TRBJ1-1; no clear D. Trimming took off 5 bases at V and 6 bases at J, with 19 bases between the two ends. This CDR3 comprises 15 residues. The V gene's germline CDR1 is MNHEY and CDR2 SVGAGI. CDR3 nucleotide sequence: TGTGCCAGCAGTATCGATCTTTCGGGTCCCTCTGAAGCTTTCTTT. Its translation: CASSIDLSGPSEAFF.

The chain joins TRBV2 to TRBJ2-3; D is undetermined. Germline CDR1 reads SNHLY; CDR2 reads FYNNEI. The CDR3 sequence is 11 residues long. V lost 10 bases and J 5 bases, leaving 10 bases between the germline ends. The CDR3 region has the DNA TGTGCCACCCGACTGGAAGATACGCAGTATTTT. Translated: CATRLEDTQYF.

This rearrangement joins TRBV4-1 to TRBJ2-7, with 7 positions matching TRBD1. Germline V gene data show CDR1 as MGHRA and CDR2 as YSYEKL. The ends lost 2 bases at V and 5 bases at J; junction bases unmatched: 9. The CDR3 is 15 residues long. The CDR3 sequence is CASSQIPTGTHEQYF. As DNA, the CDR3 is TGCGCCAGCAGCCAAATCCCGACAGGGACCCACGAGCAGTACTTC.